The TCR beta chain under discussion was sequenced for a study of OX40 agonist ivuxolimab in advanced cancers. Sequenced by immunoSEQ multiplex PCR; TCRdb stores in-frame clones only, minus some. In the table there are over 60,000 clones, about 88% of which are singletons. CDR1 and CDR2 from the germline V gene are SQVTM and ANQGSEA. V shed 7 bases and J shed 1 base, with 22 bases lying between them. This CDR3 region has 16 residues. This rearrangement joins TRBV29-1 to TRBJ1-1; tentative D call: TRBD1 (6 bases). The sequenced sample was CD4+ or CD8+ T cells sorted from blood, obtained in a trial of the OX40 agonist ivuxolimab. The TCR comes from an adult with an advanced solid tumor such as melanoma, head and neck, liver or kidney cancer. The CDR3 loop reads CSAGTGARGRNTEAFF. DNA of the CDR3: TGCAGCGCCGGCACGGGGGCACGTGGGAGGAACACTGAAGCTTTCTTT.